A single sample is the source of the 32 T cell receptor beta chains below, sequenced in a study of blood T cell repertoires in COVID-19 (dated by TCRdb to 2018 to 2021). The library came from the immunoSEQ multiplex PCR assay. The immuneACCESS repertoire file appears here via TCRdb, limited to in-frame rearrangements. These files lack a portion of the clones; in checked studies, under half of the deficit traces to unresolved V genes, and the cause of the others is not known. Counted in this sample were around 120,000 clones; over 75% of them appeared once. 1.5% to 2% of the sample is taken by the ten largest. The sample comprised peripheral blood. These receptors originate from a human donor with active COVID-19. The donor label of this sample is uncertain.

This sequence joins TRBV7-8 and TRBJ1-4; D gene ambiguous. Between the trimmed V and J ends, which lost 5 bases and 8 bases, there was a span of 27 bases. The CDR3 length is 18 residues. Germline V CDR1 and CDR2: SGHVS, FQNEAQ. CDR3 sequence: CASSARQNWGGSEEKLFF. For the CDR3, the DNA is TGTGCCAGCAGCGCTCGACAAAATTGGGGAGGAAGCGAGGAAAAACTGTTTTTT.

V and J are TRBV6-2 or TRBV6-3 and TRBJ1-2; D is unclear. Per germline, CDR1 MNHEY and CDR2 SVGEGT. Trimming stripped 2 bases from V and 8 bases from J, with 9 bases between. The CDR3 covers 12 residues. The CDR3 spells CASSYPRYGYTF. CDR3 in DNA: TGTGCCAGCAGTTACCCCCGGTACGGCTACACCTTC.

In DNA, the CDR3 is TGCGCCAGCAGCCAAGATCTGTCCAATCAGCCCCAGCATTTT. Amino acids: CASSQDLSNQPQHF. V gene TRBV4-1 combines with J gene TRBJ1-5, with D unresolved. The CDR3 contains 14 residues. Trimming shortened V by 0 bases and J by 3 bases, and 6 bases separated the two germline ends. Germline lookup yields CDR1 MGHRA and CDR2 YSYEKL.

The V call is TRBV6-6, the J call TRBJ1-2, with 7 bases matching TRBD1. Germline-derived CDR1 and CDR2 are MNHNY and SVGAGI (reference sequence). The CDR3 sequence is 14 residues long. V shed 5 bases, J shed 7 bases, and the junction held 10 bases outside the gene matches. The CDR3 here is CASSPLNRGGGYTF. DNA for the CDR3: TGTGCCAGCAGTCCACTCAACAGGGGTGGTGGCTACACCTTC.

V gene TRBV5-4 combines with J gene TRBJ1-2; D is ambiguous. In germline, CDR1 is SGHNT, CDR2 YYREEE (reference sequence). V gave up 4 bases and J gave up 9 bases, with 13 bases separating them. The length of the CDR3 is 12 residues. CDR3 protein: CASSPDRESYTF. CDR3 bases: TGTGCCAGCAGCCCCGATCGGGAGAGCTACACCTTC.

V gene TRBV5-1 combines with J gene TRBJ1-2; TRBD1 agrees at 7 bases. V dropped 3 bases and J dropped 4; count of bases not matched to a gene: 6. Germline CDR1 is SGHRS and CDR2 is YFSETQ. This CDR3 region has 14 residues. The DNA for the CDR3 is TGCGCCAGCAGCTCTTGGGACAGCTCCTATGGCTACACCTTC. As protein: CASSSWDSSYGYTF. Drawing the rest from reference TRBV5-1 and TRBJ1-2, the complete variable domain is KAGVTQTPRYLIKTRGQQVTLSCSPISGHRSVSWYQQTPGQGLQFLFEYFSETQRNKGNFPGRFSGRQFSNSRSEMNVSTLELGDSALYLCASSSWDSSYGYTFGSGTRLTVV.

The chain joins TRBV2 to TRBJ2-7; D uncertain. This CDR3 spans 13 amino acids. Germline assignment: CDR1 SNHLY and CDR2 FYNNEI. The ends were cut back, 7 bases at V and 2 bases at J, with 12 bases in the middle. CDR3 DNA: TGTGCCAGCAACGTATTCAGCGCCTACGAGCAGTACTTC. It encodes CASNVFSAYEQYF.

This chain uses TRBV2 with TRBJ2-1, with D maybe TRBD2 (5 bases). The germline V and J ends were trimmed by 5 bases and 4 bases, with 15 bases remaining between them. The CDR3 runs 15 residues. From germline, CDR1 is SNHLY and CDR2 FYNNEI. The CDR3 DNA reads TGTGCCAGCAGTCCCCTGGGAGCGCAGTACAATGAGCAGTTCTTC. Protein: CASSPLGAQYNEQFF.

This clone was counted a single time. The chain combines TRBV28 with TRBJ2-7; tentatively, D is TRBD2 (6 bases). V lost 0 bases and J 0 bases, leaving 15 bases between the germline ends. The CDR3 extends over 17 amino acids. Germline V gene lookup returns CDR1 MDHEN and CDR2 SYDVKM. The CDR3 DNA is TGTGCCAGCAGTTTATGGGGGGGATTGGGCTACTCCTACGAGCAGTACTTC. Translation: CASSLWGGLGYSYEQYF.

CDR3 residues: CASSEDQDVTQYF. The CDR3 bases are TGTGCCAGCAGTGAAGATCAGGATGTGACCCAGTACTTC. The rearrangement links TRBV2 to TRBJ2-5; D not certain. V dropped 1 base and J dropped 7 bases, with 10 bases sitting between them. Germline values: CDR1 SNHLY, CDR2 FYNNEI. The CDR3 sequence is 13 residues long.

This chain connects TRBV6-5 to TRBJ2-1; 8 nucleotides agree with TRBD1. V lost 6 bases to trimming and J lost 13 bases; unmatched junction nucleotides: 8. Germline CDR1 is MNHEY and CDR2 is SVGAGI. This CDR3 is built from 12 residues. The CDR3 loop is CASRTQGAEQFF. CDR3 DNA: TGTGCCAGCAGGACGCAGGGGGCCGAACAGTTCTTC.

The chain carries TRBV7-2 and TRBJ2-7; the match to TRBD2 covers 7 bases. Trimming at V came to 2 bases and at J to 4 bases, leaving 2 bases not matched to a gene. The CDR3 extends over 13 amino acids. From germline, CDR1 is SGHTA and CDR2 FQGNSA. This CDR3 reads CASSLIGGYEQYF. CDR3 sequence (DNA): TGTGCCAGCAGCTTAATCGGGGGGTACGAGCAGTACTTC.

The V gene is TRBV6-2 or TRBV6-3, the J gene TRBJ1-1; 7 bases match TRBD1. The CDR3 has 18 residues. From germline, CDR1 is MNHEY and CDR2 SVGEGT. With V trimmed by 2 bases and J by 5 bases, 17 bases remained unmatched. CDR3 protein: CASSYRRKQQGSGTEAFF. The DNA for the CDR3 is TGTGCCAGCAGTTACCGCCGGAAACAACAGGGGAGCGGGACTGAAGCTTTCTTT.

CDR3 sequence reads: CASSLSQGTYEQYF. In DNA, the CDR3 is TGTGCCAGCAGCCTTAGCCAGGGGACGTACGAGCAGTACTTC. The genes are TRBV11-2 and TRBJ2-7, with D possibly TRBD1 on 6 matching bases. The V gene's germline CDR1 is SGHAT and CDR2 FQNNGV. This CDR3 spans 14 amino acids. Trimming stripped 5 bases from V and 4 bases from J, with 15 bases between.

This chain's CDR3 is CASSSTPRVPNTF. CDR3 DNA: TGTGCCAGCAGCTCGACCCCCCGGGTCCCTAATACCTTC. V usage is TRBV7-2 and J usage is TRBJ1-2; D is unclear. V was trimmed by 4 bases and J by 14 bases, leaving 20 bases between them. This CDR3 has 13 amino acids. Germline V gene lookup returns CDR1 SGHTA and CDR2 FQGNSA.

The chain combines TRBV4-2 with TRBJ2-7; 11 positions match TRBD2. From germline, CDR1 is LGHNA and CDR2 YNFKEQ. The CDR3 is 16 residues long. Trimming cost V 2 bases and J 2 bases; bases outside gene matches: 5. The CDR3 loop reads CASSQNPSGGPYEQYF. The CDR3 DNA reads TGTGCCAGCAGCCAAAATCCTAGCGGGGGGCCCTACGAGCAGTACTTC.

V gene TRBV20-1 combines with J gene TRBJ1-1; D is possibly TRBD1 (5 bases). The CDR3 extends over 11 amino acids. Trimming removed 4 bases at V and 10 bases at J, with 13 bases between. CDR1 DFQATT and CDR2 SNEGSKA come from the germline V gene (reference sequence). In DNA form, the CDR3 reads TGCAGTGCTACCATTCAGGGTGCAGCTTTCTTT. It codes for CSATIQGAAFF.

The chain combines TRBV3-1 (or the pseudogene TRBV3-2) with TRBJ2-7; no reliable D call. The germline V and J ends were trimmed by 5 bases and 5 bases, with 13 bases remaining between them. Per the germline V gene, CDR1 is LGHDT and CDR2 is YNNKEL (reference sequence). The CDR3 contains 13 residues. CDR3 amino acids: CASSSPVVHEQYF. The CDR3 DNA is TGTGCCAGCAGCAGCCCGGTCGTCCACGAGCAGTACTTC.

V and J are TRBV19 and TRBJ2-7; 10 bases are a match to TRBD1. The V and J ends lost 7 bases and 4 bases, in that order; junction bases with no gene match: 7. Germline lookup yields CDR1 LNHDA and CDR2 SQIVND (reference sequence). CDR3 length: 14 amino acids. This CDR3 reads CASIPGQGSYEQYF. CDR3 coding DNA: TGTGCCAGTATTCCGGGACAGGGGAGTTACGAGCAGTACTTC.

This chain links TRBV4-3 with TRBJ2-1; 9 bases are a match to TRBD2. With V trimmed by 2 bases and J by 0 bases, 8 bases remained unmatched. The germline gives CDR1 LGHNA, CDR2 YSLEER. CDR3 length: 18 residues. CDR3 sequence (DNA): TGCGCCAGCAGCCAACCGAAAAGCGGGGGGAGCTCCTACAATGAGCAGTTCTTC. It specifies CASSQPKSGGSSYNEQFF.

The CDR3 reads CASSDGFLQYF. CDR3 DNA: TGTGCCAGCAGTGACGGGTTTCTTCAGTACTTC. The rearrangement joins TRBV6-1 to TRBJ2-4; D ambiguous. CDR3 length: 11 residues. The germline V gene encodes CDR1 MNHNS and CDR2 SASEGT. V was trimmed by 3 bases and J by 11 bases, leaving 8 bases between them.

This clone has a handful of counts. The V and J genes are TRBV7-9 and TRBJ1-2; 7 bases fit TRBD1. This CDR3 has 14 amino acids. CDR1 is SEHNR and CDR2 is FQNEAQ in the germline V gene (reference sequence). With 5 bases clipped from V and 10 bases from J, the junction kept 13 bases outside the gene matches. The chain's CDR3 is CASSTGTASSFYTF. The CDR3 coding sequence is TGTGCCAGCAGCACCGGGACAGCCTCATCCTTCTACACCTTC.

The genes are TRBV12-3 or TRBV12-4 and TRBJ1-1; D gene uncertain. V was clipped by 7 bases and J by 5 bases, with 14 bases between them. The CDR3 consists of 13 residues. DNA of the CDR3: TGTGCCAGCACCCTAGATGCGAGGACTGAAGCTTTCTTT. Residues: CASTLDARTEAFF.

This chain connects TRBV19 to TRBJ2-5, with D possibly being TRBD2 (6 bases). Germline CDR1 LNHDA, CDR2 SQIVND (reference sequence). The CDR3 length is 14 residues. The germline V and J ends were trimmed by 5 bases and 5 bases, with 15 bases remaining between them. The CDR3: CASSPTGTFETQYF. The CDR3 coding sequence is TGTGCCAGTAGTCCCACCGGGACTTTCGAGACCCAGTACTTC. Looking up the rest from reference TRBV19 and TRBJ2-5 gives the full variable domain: DGGITQSPKYLFRKEGQNVTLSCEQNLNHDAMYWYRQDPGQGLRLIYYSQIVNDFQKGDIAEGYSVSREKKESFPLTVTSAQKNPTAFYLCASSPTGTFETQYFGPGTRLLVL.

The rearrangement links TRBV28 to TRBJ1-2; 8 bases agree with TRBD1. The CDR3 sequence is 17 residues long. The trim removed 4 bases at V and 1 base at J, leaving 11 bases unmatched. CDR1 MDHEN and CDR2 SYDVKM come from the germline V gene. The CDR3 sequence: CASSSGGTGGINYGYTF. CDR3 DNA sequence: TGTGCCAGCAGTTCGGGGGGTACAGGGGGAATTAACTATGGCTACACCTTC.

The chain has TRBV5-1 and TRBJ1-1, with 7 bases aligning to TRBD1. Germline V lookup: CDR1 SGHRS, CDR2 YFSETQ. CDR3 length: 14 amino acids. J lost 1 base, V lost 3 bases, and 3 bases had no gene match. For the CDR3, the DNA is TGCGCCAGCAGCTACGGGACAGCGAACACTGAAGCTTTCTTT. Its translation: CASSYGTANTEAFF.

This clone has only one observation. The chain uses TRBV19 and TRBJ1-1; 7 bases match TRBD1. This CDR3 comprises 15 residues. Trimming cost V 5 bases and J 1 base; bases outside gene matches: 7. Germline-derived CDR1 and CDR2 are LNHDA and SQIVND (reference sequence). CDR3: CASSLYRGGNTEAFF. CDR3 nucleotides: TGTGCCAGTAGTCTATACAGGGGAGGGAACACTGAAGCTTTCTTT. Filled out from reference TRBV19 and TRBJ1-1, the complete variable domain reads DGGITQSPKYLFRKEGQNVTLSCEQNLNHDAMYWYRQDPGQGLRLIYYSQIVNDFQKGDIAEGYSVSREKKESFPLTVTSAQKNPTAFYLCASSLYRGGNTEAFFGQGTRLTVV.

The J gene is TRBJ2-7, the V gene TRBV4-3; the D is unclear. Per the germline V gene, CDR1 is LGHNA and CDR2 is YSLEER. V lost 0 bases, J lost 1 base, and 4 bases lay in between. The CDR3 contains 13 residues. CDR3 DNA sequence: TGCGCCAGCAGCCAAGAGTATTCCTACGAGCAGTACTTC. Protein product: CASSQEYSYEQYF.

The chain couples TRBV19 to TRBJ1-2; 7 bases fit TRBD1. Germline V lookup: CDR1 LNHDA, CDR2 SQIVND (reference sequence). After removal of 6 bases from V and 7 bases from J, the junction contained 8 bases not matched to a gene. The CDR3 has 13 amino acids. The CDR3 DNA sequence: TGTGCCAGTAGCGAACAGGGGTTTGCTGGCTACACCTTC. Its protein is CASSEQGFAGYTF. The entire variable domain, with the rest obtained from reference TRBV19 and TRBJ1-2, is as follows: DGGITQSPKYLFRKEGQNVTLSCEQNLNHDAMYWYRQDPGQGLRLIYYSQIVNDFQKGDIAEGYSVSREKKESFPLTVTSAQKNPTAFYLCASSEQGFAGYTFGSGTRLTVV.

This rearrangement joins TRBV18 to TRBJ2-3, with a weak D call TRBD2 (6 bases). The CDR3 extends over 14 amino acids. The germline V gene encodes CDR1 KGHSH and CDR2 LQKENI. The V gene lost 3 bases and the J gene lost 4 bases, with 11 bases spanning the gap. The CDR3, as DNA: TGTGCCAGCTCACCCTCCGGGGGTCCAGATACGCAGTATTTT. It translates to CASSPSGGPDTQYF.

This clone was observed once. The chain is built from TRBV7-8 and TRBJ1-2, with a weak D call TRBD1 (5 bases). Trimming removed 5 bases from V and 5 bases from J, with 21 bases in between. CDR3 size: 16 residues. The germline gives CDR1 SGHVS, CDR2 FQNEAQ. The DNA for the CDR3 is TGTGCCAGCAGCGACCCGGAGGGGTGGGAAGGGTATGGCTACACCTTC. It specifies CASSDPEGWEGYGYTF.

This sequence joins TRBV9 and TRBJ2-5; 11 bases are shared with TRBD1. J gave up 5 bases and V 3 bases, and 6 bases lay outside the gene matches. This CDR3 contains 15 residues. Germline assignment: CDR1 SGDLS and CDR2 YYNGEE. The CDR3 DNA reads TGTGCCAGCAGCGCGGGACAGGGGGATTCGGAGACCCAGTACTTC. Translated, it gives CASSAGQGDSETQYF.